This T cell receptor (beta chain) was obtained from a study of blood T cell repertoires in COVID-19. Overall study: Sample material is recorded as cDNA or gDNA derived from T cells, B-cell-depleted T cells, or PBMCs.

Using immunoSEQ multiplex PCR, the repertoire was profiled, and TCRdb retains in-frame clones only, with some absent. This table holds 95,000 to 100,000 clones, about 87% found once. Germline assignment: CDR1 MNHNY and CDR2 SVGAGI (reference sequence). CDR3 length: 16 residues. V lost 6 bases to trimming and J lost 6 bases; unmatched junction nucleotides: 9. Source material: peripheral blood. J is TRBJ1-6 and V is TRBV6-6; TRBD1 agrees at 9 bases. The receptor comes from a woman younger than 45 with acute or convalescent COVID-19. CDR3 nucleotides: TGTGCCAGCAGCCCGGGACAGGGAAGATTTAATTCACCCCTCCACTTT. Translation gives CASSPGQGRFNSPLHF.